This TCR beta chain was documented in a study of PD-L1 blockade in urothelial cancer. About the research overall: About 85% of the roughly 30 patients were males with bladder-origin urothelial cancer.

Turning to this clone: The antigen is undetermined.

Time point in this sample: pretreatment peripheral blood. The number of samples from each patient was between 1 and 8, taken pretreatment and on-treatment. Study observations and caveats: Below-median pretreatment blood TCR clonality was associated with improved progression-free and overall survival.

V lost 3 bases and J lost 2, with 4 bases in between. The length of the CDR3 is 13 residues. The germline V gene has CDR1 SGHTA and CDR2 FQGTGA. The method was immunoSEQ multiplex PCR; TCRdb's version includes in-frame clones alone and lacks a portion of them. The sample includes roughly 130,000 clones, about 88% of them seen just once. The TCR originated in a man aged 50 to 59 with urothelial cancer. The chain combines TRBV7-3 with TRBJ2-2; D call uncertain. This material consisted of PBMCs, taken around atezolizumab (anti-PD-L1) treatment. CDR3 residues: CASSFTNTGELFF. In DNA, the CDR3 is TGTGCCAGCAGCTTTACTAACACCGGGGAGCTGTTTTTT.